This T cell receptor (beta chain) was recorded in a study of blood T cell repertoires in COVID-19. Turning to the study itself: The United States, Italy and Spain supplied acute and convalescent COVID-19 samples. Sample material is recorded as cDNA or gDNA derived from T cells, B-cell-depleted T cells, or PBMCs.

Measured with immunoSEQ multiplex PCR; TCRdb has only the in-frame clones, and not every one. The repertoire holds some 81,000 clones, with roughly 95% as singletons. Germline-derived CDR1 and CDR2 are SGHRS and YFSETQ. V shed 2 bases and J shed 4 bases, with 15 bases lying between them. CDR3 length equals 16 residues. This TCR came from a human donor with active COVID-19. The donor label of this sample is uncertain. The sample taken for sequencing was peripheral blood. V usage is TRBV5-1 and J usage is TRBJ2-2, with D maybe TRBD1 (7 bases). The CDR3 reads CASSFGGGAGTGELFF. The CDR3 DNA reads as TGCGCCAGCAGCTTCGGAGGGGGCGCGGGCACCGGGGAGCTGTTTTTT. The full variable domain, its missing parts supplied by reference TRBV5-1 and TRBJ2-2, is KAGVTQTPRYLIKTRGQQVTLSCSPISGHRSVSWYQQTPGQGLQFLFEYFSETQRNKGNFPGRFSGRQFSNSRSEMNVSTLELGDSALYLCASSFGGGAGTGELFFGEGSRLTVL.